This is a list of T cell receptor beta chains from one sample in a study of patients and donors after allogeneic stem cell transplantation. TCRdb re-analysed the RT-PCR reads in MiXCR, keeping a single row per CDR3 protein. This table has 150,000 to 200,000 distinct CDR3 sequences, about 24% appearing once. Sequences were obtained from blood, either unsorted or a sorted T cell fraction (not recorded which). Receptors were obtained from a human donor who was either an allogeneic HSCT recipient or a stem cell or donor lymphocyte infusion donor (not recorded which). It is not recorded whose cells these are; they may come from a transplant donor. Each CDR3 is given with its conserved first and last residue. A D gene is named only where the DNA matches it firmly. Size tells how often a clone was seen (once, few, many) or the class of an expanded clone, and some rows leave it out.

cdr3_aa: CSVVLGPDTEAFF; cdr3_nt: TGCAGCGTTGTTTTAGGGCCGGACACTGAAGCTTTCTTT; v_call: TRBV29-1; clone_size: NA; j_call: TRBJ1-1; d_call: NA
cdr3_aa: CASSLARGWPETQYF; cdr3_nt: TGCGCCAGCAGCTTGGCCAGGGGATGGCCGGAGACCCAGTACTTC; v_call: TRBV5-1; clone_size: few; j_call: TRBJ2-5; d_call: NA
cdr3_aa: CATSRDLPYEQYF; cdr3_nt: TGTGCCACCAGCAGAGATTTACCCTACGAGCAGTACTTC; v_call: TRBV15; clone_size: NA; j_call: TRBJ2-7; d_call: NA
cdr3_aa: CSVEDLASPIQESQYF; cdr3_nt: TGCAGCGTTGAAGATTTGGCCTCCCCGATCCAAGAGTCCCAGTACTTC; v_call: TRBV29-1; clone_size: NA; j_call: TRBJ2-5; d_call: NA
cdr3_aa: CASSLVSGSYTEAFF; cdr3_nt: TGCGCCAGCAGCTTGGTGTCAGGGTCGTACACTGAAGCTTTCTTT; v_call: TRBV5-1; clone_size: few; j_call: TRBJ1-1; d_call: NA
cdr3_aa: CASSSFRGGSNQPQHF; cdr3_nt: TGTGCCAGCAGCTCTTTTAGGGGTGGGAGCAATCAGCCCCAGCATTTT; v_call: TRBV5-6; clone_size: NA; j_call: TRBJ1-5; d_call: NA
cdr3_aa: CASSRVPPGPRDTQYF; cdr3_nt: TGTGCCAGCTCGAGGGTCCCGCCAGGGCCCCGCGATACGCAGTATTTT; v_call: TRBV18; clone_size: NA; j_call: TRBJ2-3; d_call: NA
cdr3_aa: CASSFQGGNTIYF; cdr3_nt: TGTGCCAGCAGCTTCCAGGGAGGAAACACCATATATTTT; v_call: TRBV7-9; clone_size: NA; j_call: TRBJ1-3; d_call: NA
cdr3_aa: CATSFRTANEKLFF; cdr3_nt: TGTGCCACCAGCTTTCGGACGGCGAACGAAAAACTGTTTTTT; v_call: TRBV15; clone_size: NA; j_call: TRBJ1-4; d_call: NA
cdr3_aa: CASSETGGGNQPQHF; cdr3_nt: TGTGCCAGCAGTGAAACGGGGGGTGGCAATCAGCCCCAGCATTTT; v_call: TRBV2; clone_size: NA; j_call: TRBJ1-5; d_call: NA
cdr3_aa: CASSPSVDEQFF; cdr3_nt: TGCGCCAGCAGCCCTAGCGTCGATGAGCAGTTCTTC; v_call: TRBV5-1; clone_size: NA; j_call: TRBJ2-1; d_call: NA